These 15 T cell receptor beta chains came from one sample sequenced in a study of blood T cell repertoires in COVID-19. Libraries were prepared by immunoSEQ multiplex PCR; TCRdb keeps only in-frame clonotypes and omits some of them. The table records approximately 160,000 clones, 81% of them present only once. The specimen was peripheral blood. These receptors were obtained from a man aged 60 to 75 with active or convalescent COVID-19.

In DNA form, the CDR3 reads TGTGCCAGCAGTGGGTGGGGCGGGGGCTATAATTCACCCCTCCACTTT. Translated, it gives CASSGWGGGYNSPLHF. V usage is TRBV25-1 and J usage is TRBJ1-6, with a possible D match to TRBD1 (5 bases). V lost 4 bases to trimming and J lost 3 bases, with 13 bases between them. Germline CDR1 and CDR2: MGHDK and SYGVNS. The CDR3 sequence is 16 residues long.

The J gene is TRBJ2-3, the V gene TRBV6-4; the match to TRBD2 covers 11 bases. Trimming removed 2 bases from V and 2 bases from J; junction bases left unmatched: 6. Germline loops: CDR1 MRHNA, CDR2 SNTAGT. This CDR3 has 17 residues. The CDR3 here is CASSDPASGGYTDTQYF. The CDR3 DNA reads TGTGCCAGCAGTGACCCGGCTAGCGGGGGGTACACAGATACGCAGTATTTT.

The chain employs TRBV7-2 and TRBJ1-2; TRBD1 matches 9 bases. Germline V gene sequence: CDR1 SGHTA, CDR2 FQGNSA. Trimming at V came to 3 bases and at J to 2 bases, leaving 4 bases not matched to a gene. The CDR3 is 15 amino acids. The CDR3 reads CASSLGQGGNYGYTF. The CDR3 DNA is TGTGCCAGCAGCTTGGGACAGGGAGGGAACTATGGCTACACCTTC.

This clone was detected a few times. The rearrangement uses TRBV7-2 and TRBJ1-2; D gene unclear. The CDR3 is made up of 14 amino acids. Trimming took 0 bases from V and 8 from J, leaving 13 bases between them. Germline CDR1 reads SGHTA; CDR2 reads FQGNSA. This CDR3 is CASSLAEVRGGYTF. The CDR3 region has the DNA TGTGCCAGCAGCTTAGCCGAGGTTCGCGGGGGCTACACCTTC.

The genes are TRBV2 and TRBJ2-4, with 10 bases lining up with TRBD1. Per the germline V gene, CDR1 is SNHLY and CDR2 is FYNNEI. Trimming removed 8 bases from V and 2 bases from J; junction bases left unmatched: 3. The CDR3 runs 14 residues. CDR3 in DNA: TGTGCCAGCTTGGACAGGGGGTCCAAAAACATTCAGTACTTC. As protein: CASLDRGSKNIQYF.

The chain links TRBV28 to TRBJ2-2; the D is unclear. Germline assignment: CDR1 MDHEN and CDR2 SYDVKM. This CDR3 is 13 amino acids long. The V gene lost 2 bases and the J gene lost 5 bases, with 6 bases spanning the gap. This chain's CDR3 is CASSLSSTGELFF. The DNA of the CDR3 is TGTGCCAGCAGTTTAAGTAGTACCGGGGAGCTGTTTTTT.

The DNA of the CDR3 is TGCAGCGTTCCGGGTTCGGGTAAGAGCTCCTACGAGCAGTACTTC. Amino acid sequence: CSVPGSGKSSYEQYF. This rearrangement joins TRBV29-1 to TRBJ2-7; D not certain. CDR3 size: 15 residues. Germline assignment: CDR1 SQVTM and CDR2 ANQGSEA. Trimming removed 5 bases from V and 0 bases from J, with 17 bases in between.

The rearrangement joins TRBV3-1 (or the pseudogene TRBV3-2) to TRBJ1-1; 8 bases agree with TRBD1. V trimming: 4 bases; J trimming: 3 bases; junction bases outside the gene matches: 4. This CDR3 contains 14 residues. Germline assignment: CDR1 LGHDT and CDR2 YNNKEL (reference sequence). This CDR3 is CASSPRGRDTEAFF. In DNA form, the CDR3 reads TGTGCCAGCAGCCCCAGGGGGCGCGACACTGAAGCTTTCTTT.

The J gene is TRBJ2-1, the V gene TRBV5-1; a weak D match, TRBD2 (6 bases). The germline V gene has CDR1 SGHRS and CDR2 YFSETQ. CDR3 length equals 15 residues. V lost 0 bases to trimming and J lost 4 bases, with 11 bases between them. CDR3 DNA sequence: TGCGCCAGCAGCTTGGCCGTCGGGAGTTACAATGAGCAGTTCTTC. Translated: CASSLAVGSYNEQFF.

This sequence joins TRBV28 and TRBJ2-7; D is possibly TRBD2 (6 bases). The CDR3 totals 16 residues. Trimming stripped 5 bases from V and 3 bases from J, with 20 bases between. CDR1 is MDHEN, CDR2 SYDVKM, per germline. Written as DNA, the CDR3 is TGTGCCAGCAGTCCCGGGGGTAGCGGATTATTCTACGAGCAGTACTTC. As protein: CASSPGGSGLFYEQYF.

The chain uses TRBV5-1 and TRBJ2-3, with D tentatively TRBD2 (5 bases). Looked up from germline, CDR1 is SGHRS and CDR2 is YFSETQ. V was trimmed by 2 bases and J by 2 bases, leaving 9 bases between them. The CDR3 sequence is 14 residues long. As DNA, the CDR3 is TGCGCCAGCAGCTTCCGAGCGGCCACAGATACGCAGTATTTT. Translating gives CASSFRAATDTQYF.

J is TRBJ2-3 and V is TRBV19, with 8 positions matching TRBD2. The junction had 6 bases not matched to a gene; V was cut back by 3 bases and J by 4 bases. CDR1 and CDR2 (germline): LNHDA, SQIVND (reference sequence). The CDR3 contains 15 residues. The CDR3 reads CASSISAGGADTQYF. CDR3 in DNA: TGTGCCAGTAGTATTTCCGCGGGGGGCGCAGATACGCAGTATTTT.

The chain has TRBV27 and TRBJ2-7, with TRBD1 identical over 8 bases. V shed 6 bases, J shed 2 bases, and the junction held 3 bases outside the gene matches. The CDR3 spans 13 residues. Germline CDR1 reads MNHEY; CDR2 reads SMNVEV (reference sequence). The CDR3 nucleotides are TGTGCCAGCAGAGACAGGGGTGCCTACGAGCAGTACTTC. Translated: CASRDRGAYEQYF.

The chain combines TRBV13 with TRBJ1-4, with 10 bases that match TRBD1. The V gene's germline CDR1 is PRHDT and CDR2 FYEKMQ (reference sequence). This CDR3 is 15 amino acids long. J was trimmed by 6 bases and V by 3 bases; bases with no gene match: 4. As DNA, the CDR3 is TGTGCCAGCAGCTTTTCCGGGACAGGGGATGAAAAACTGTTTTTT. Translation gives CASSFSGTGDEKLFF.

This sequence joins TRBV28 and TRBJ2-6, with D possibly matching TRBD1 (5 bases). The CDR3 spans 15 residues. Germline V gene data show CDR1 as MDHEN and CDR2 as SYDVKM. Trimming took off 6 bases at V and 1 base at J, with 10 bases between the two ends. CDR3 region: CASREAGSGANVLTF. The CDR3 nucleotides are TGTGCCAGCAGGGAAGCAGGGTCTGGGGCCAACGTCCTGACTTTC.